This record covers a single T cell receptor beta chain. The sample contains more than one DNA sequence encoding this CDR3. The CDR3 sequence is 13 residues long. The germline V gene has CDR1 SEHNR and CDR2 FQNEAQ (reference sequence). V lost 5 bases and J lost 2, with 8 bases in between. The entry originates in a study of blood T cell repertoires in COVID-19. Study overall: T cells, B-cell-depleted T cells, or PBMCs supplied cDNA or gDNA.

TCRdb's copy holds only in-frame clones and misses some; the assay was immunoSEQ multiplex PCR. The sample has 310,000 or so clones, over 70% seen once. This TCR was recovered from a woman between 45 and 65 years old with acute or convalescent COVID-19. The genes are TRBV7-9 and TRBJ2-3; no definite D call. Sequencing used peripheral blood. This CDR3 is CASSPDTTDTQYF. The CDR3, as DNA: TGTGCCAGCAGCCCTGACACCACAGATACGCAGTATTTT.